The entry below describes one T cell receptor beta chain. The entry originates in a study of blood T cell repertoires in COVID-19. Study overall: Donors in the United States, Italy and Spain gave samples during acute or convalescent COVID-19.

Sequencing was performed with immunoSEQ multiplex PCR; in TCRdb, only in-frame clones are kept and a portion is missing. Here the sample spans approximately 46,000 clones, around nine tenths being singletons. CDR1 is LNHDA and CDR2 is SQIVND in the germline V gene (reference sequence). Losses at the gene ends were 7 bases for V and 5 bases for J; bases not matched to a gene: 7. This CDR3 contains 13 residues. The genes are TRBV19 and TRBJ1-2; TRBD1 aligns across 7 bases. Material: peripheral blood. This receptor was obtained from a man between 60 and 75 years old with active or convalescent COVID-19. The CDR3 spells CASIPTGRYGYTF. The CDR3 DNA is TGTGCCAGTATCCCGACAGGGAGGTATGGCTACACCTTC.